The 18 T cell receptor beta chains below were found in one sample sequenced in a study of T cell repertoires in cytomegalovirus infection. No antigens are known for them. MiXCR was run by TCRdb on the reads, yielding one entry per CDR3 protein. The sample yields about 830,000 distinct CDR3 sequences, 30% to 35% seen once. The specimen comprised cultured CD8+ T cells from PBMCs, sampled from culture after CMV antigen stimulation. These receptors were taken from a human donor in good health (CMV status not recorded). Some clones in this sample may be carry-over from other donors' samples.

The chain combines TRBV6-1 with TRBJ2-7, with a tentative D call TRBD1 (6 bases). Per the germline V gene, CDR1 is MNHNS and CDR2 is SASEGT. The CDR3 has 12 residues. Trimming cost V 6 bases and J 6 bases, with 12 bases left between them. CDR3 DNA sequence: TGTGCCAGCAGACAGGGCCGTGGCGAGCAGTACTTC. It specifies CASRQGRGEQYF.

This clonotype has a handful of counts. V is TRBV10-3 and J is TRBJ2-7; weak D call: TRBD2 (5 bases). The length of the CDR3 is 15 residues. Trimming stripped 2 bases from V and 1 base from J, with 12 bases between. Germline CDR1 is ENHRY and CDR2 is SYGVKD. The CDR3 nucleotides are TGTGCCATCAGTGAGACGGAGAGAGGGTCCTACGAGCAGTACGTC. This encodes CAISETERGSYEQYV.

This chain links TRBV4-3 with TRBJ1-3; D possibly corresponds to TRBD1 (6 bases). CDR1 is LGHNA and CDR2 is YSLEER in the germline V gene. Trimming cost V 4 bases and J 0 bases, with 19 bases left between them. This CDR3 region has 18 residues. CDR3 residues: CASSLGQSSIYSGNTIYF. As DNA, the CDR3 is TGCGCCAGCAGCCTCGGACAGAGTTCGATCTACTCTGGAAACACCATATATTTT.

This clonotype has a handful of counts. The V call is TRBV18, the J call TRBJ2-2, with TRBD2 identical over 8 bases. CDR1 is KGHSH, CDR2 LQKENI, per germline. The CDR3 is 17 amino acids. V gave up 3 bases and J gave up 6 bases; unmatched junction bases: 12. For the CDR3, the DNA is TGTGCCAGCTCACCCTCCGGGACTAGTCTCGGCGCCGGGGAGCTGTTTTTT. This encodes CASSPSGTSLGAGELFF.

This clonotype turned up a few times. This chain uses TRBV7-2 with TRBJ2-7; TRBD2 agrees at 8 bases. V lost 3 bases and J lost 6; bases outside the gene matches: 4. CDR1 is SGHTA, CDR2 FQGNSA, per germline. The CDR3 is 13 amino acids. The CDR3 spells CASSFSGGSEQYV. CDR3 DNA: TGTGCCAGCAGCTTCAGCGGGGGCTCCGAGCAGTACGTC.

This clonotype appeared a few times. V is TRBV12-3 or TRBV12-4 and J is TRBJ2-7; D gene unclear. Trimming left V 3 bases short and J 9 bases short, with 18 bases between. CDR3 length: 14 amino acids. As DNA, the CDR3 is TGTGCCAGCAGTTTCCTTTTGGGTCAGCAGTCGCAGTACTTC. It translates to CASSFLLGQQSQYF.

The chain recombines TRBV5-4 with TRBJ1-1; possibly TRBD1 for D (5 bases). CDR3 length: 17 amino acids. V was shortened by 2 bases and J by 7 bases, with 24 bases between the two germline ends. Germline V gene sequence: CDR1 SGHNT, CDR2 YYREEE (reference sequence). CDR3 region: CASSLPWATSGGDEAFF. The CDR3 DNA sequence: TGTGCCAGCAGCTTACCGTGGGCGACGTCTGGGGGGGATGAAGCTTTCTTT.

A few counts support this clonotype. Here the CDR3 DNA reads TGTGCCAGCAGTTCATTAACCGACGGATTGAACACTGAAGCTTTCTTT. Its translation is CASSSLTDGLNTEAFF. The chain recombines TRBV25-1 with TRBJ1-1; D gene unclear. V was pared by 5 bases and J by 0 bases, with 16 bases between. Germline V gene sequence: CDR1 MGHDK, CDR2 SYGVNS. There are 16 residues in the CDR3.

This clonotype was seen more than once but under ten times. The chain links TRBV7-2 to TRBJ1-2; TRBD1 might be the D (5 bases). The CDR3 length is 12 residues. V lost 3 bases to trimming and J lost 7 bases, with 9 bases between them. The V gene's germline CDR1 is SGHTA and CDR2 FQGNSA. The CDR3, as DNA: TGTGCCAGCAGCTTTGCAGGGCTTGGCTACACCTTC. Encoded protein: CASSFAGLGYTF. Combining the CDR3 with reference TRBV7-2 and TRBJ1-2 gives the whole variable domain GAGVSQSPSNKVTEKGKDVELRCDPISGHTALYWYRQSLGQGLEFLIYFQGNSAPDKSGLPSDRFSAERTGGSVSTLTIQRTQQEDSAVYLCASSFAGLGYTFGSGTRLTVV.

This clonotype was found many times. The rearrangement uses TRBV7-6 and TRBJ2-2; no clear D. The germline V gene has CDR1 SGHVS and CDR2 FNYEAQ. The CDR3 spans 12 residues. V dropped 2 bases and J dropped 2 bases, with 0 bases sitting between them. The CDR3, as DNA: TGTGCCAGCAGCTTAAACACCGGGGAGCTGTTTTTT. Its protein product is CASSLNTGELFF.

In its sample, this clonotype was seen a few times. The chain recombines TRBV6-5 with TRBJ1-1, with D possibly being TRBD1 (5 bases). This CDR3 region has 14 residues. The V and J ends lost 3 bases and 1 base respectively, with 9 bases between them. Germline CDR1 and CDR2: MNHEY and SVGAGI. The CDR3 here is CASSYGGQNTEAFF. The CDR3 DNA follows: TGTGCCAGCAGTTATGGAGGACAGAACACTGAAGCTTTCTTT.

The V and J genes are TRBV5-6 and TRBJ1-1; D call uncertain. The CDR3 covers 13 residues. The V gene's germline CDR1 is SGHDT and CDR2 YYEEEE. Trimming stripped 4 bases from V and 3 bases from J, with 10 bases between. CDR3 sequence (DNA): TGTGCCAGCAGCCGGATATCAGACACTGAAGCTTTCTTT. Amino acid sequence: CASSRISDTEAFF. Based on the CDR3 plus reference TRBV5-6 and TRBJ1-1, the full variable domain is DAGVTQSPTHLIKTRGQQVTLRCSPKSGHDTVSWYQQALGQGPQFIFQYYEEEERQRGNFPDRFSGHQFPNYSSELNVNALLLGDSALYLCASSRISDTEAFFGQGTRLTVV.

This clonotype was picked up a small number of times. This chain's CDR3 is CASSLGQGVPNEQFF. The CDR3, as DNA: TGTGCCAGCAGCTTAGGACAGGGTGTTCCAAATGAGCAGTTCTTC. J is TRBJ2-1 and V is TRBV7-3, with 8 bases identical to TRBD1. Germline trimming cut 2 bases from V and 7 bases from J; bases unmatched to any gene: 7. This CDR3 region has 15 residues. Germline V gene lookup returns CDR1 SGHTA and CDR2 FQGTGA.

This chain uses TRBV27 with TRBJ2-3; D ambiguous. The germline gives CDR1 MNHEY, CDR2 SMNVEV (reference sequence). Trimming shortened V by 5 bases and J by 2 bases, and 11 bases separated the two germline ends. The CDR3 consists of 14 residues. CDR3 loop: CASSRVRLTDTQYF. The CDR3 DNA reads as TGTGCCAGCAGTCGCGTCCGACTCACAGATACGCAGTATTTT.

This clonotype occurred a few times. Written as DNA, the CDR3 is TGTGCCAGCAGCGAGGGACAGGCCTTCTATGGCTACACCTTC. This sequence encodes CASSEGQAFYGYTF. The chain carries TRBV7-9 and TRBJ1-2, with TRBD1 identical over 8 bases. Germline assignment: CDR1 SEHNR and CDR2 FQNEAQ (reference sequence). This CDR3 has 14 amino acids. V was clipped by 5 bases and J by 4 bases; unmatched bases: 6.

With respect to this clonotype: The junction does not match germline at one end; this may be a read error. The V and J genes are TRBV12-3 or TRBV12-4 and TRBJ2-1; D gene uncertain. The CDR3 has 13 residues. The CDR3 coding sequence is TGTACCAGCAGTTTAAGCAGCTACAATGAGCAGTTCTTC. This encodes CTSSLSSYNEQFF.

This clonotype was observed a handful of times. The V and J genes are TRBV10-3 and TRBJ1-2; tentative D call: TRBD1 (5 bases). The CDR3 loop spans 14 amino acids. The V gene's germline CDR1 is ENHRY and CDR2 SYGVKD. The ends were cut back, 2 bases at V and 8 bases at J, with 15 bases in the middle. CDR3 DNA sequence: TGTGCCATCAGTGAGCCCGGGACCTCAGGGGGCTACACCTTC. Its translation: CAISEPGTSGGYTF.

CDR3 sequence: CASSYLAASGGAYPLTRETQYF. The DNA for the CDR3 is TGTGCCAGCAGTTACCTCGCGGCTAGCGGGGGGGCCTACCCTCTTACCAGGGAGACCCAGTACTTC. This chain links TRBV6-6 with TRBJ2-5; 12 bases map to TRBD2. The trim removed 2 bases at V and 5 bases at J, leaving 24 bases unmatched. Germline V gives CDR1 MNHNY, CDR2 SVGAGI (reference sequence). The CDR3 totals 22 residues.